The rows below give T cell receptor beta chains drawn from one sample of a study of blood T cell repertoires in COVID-19. Measured with immunoSEQ multiplex PCR; TCRdb has only the in-frame clones, and not every one. The table records about 250,000 clones, roughly 82% of them present only once. Sequenced material: peripheral blood. The receptor set was obtained from a woman of 80 years or more with COVID-19, enrolled during active disease. The CDR3 runs from the conserved cysteine through the conserved F or W. The D gene is left open where the match is weak. Clone sizes are given selectively: once, few, many, or a class where the clone is expanded.

V gene	clone size	CDR3 length	D gene	J gene	CDR3 protein	CDR3 DNA
TRBV7-2	NA	15	TRBD2	TRBJ2-5	CASSSDLAGQETQYF	TGTGCCAGCAGCTCCGATCTAGCGGGTCAAGAGACCCAGTACTTC
TRBV7-8	NA	16	NA	TRBJ1-5	CASSLFQSDSNQPQHF	TGTGCCAGCAGCTTATTCCAGTCAGATAGCAATCAGCCCCAGCATTTT
TRBV4-1	NA	16	TRBD1	TRBJ2-5	CASSQPGQGAGETQYF	TGCGCCAGCAGCCAACCAGGACAGGGGGCAGGAGAGACCCAGTACTTC
TRBV6-2/TRBV6-3	NA	14	NA	TRBJ1-2	CASSYNRASYGYTF	TGTGCCAGCAGTTACAACAGGGCCAGCTATGGCTACACCTTC
TRBV3-1/TRBV3-2	NA	13	NA	TRBJ1-4	CASSQDRTGKLFF	TGTGCCAGCAGCCAAGACCGGACTGGAAAACTGTTTTTT
TRBV15	NA	14	NA	TRBJ1-3	CATKTGPSGNTIYF	TGTGCCACCAAGACAGGACCCTCTGGAAACACCATATATTTT
TRBV30	NA	14	NA	TRBJ2-7	CAWKRTANTYEQYF	TGTGCCTGGAAGAGGACAGCCAATACCTACGAGCAGTACTTC
TRBV11-1	NA	15	NA	TRBJ1-1	CASTTSSGKNAEAFF	TGTGCCAGCACCACATCATCGGGGAAGAACGCTGAAGCTTTCTTT
TRBV5-5	NA	15	TRBD1	TRBJ1-2	CASSLAGRGNYGYTF	TGTGCCAGCAGCTTGGCCGGCAGGGGGAACTATGGCTACACCTTC
TRBV5-6	NA	11	NA	TRBJ2-7	CASSLALEQYF	TGTGCCAGCAGCTTGGCCCTTGAGCAGTACTTC
TRBV5-6	NA	15	NA	TRBJ2-1	CASSLAPGSHNEQFF	TGTGCCAGCAGCTTGGCACCGGGGTCCCACAATGAGCAGTTCTTC
TRBV28	few	17	TRBD1	TRBJ1-3	CASTPPGTGGKGNTIYF	TGTGCCAGCACCCCCCCCGGGACAGGGGGTAAAGGAAACACCATATATTTT
TRBV6-2/TRBV6-3	NA	13	NA	TRBJ1-5	CASSRQSNQPQHF	TGTGCCAGCAGTCGACAGTCCAATCAGCCCCAGCATTTT
TRBV6-2/TRBV6-3	few	15	TRBD1	TRBJ2-5	CASSRSPTGLETQYF	TGTGCCAGCAGCCGCTCGCCGACAGGGTTGGAGACCCAGTACTTC
TRBV11-2	NA	13	NA	TRBJ1-1	CASSLGSGTEAFF	TGTGCCAGCAGCTTAGGTTCAGGGACTGAAGCTTTCTTT
TRBV27	NA	14	NA	TRBJ2-7	CASSLRPSSYEQYF	TGTGCCAGCAGTTTGCGGCCCAGCTCCTACGAGCAGTACTTC
TRBV7-2	few	14	TRBD2	TRBJ2-2	CASSFSSGTGELFF	TGTGCCAGCAGCTTCTCTAGCGGCACCGGGGAGCTGTTTTTT
TRBV5-1	few	16	TRBD1	TRBJ2-1	CASSRNPGQGTGEQFF	TGCGCCAGCAGCCGTAATCCGGGACAGGGAACTGGAGAGCAGTTCTTC
TRBV5-4	NA	15	TRBD1	TRBJ2-1	CASRAGGVLGNEQFF	TGTGCCAGCAGGGCAGGGGGCGTACTTGGCAATGAGCAGTTCTTC
TRBV30	NA	17	TRBD1	TRBJ1-1	CAWMARQGVQGGTEAFF	TGTGCCTGGATGGCGAGACAGGGGGTTCAGGGAGGCACTGAAGCTTTCTTT
TRBV28	once	19	TRBD1	TRBJ1-1	CASSAIQGQGRRMNTEAFF	TGTGCCAGCAGTGCCATACAAGGACAGGGTAGGAGAATGAACACTGAAGCTTTCTTT
TRBV5-1	NA	14	TRBD1	TRBJ1-1	CASSLQGVSTEAFF	TGCGCCAGCAGCTTGCAGGGGGTGAGCACTGAAGCTTTCTTT
TRBV6-5	NA	15	NA	TRBJ2-5	CASGERGMSQETQYF	TGTGCCAGCGGAGAGCGAGGGATGAGCCAAGAGACCCAGTACTTC
TRBV24-1	NA	16	TRBD2	TRBJ2-7	CATSDPLAGDSYEQYF	TGTGCCACCAGTGATCCACTAGCGGGGGACTCCTACGAGCAGTACTTC
TRBV4-1	NA	16	TRBD2	TRBJ2-1	CASSRAAGGSLNEQFF	TGCGCCAGCAGCCGAGCAGCGGGGGGGTCGCTCAATGAGCAGTTCTTC
TRBV3-1/TRBV3-2	once	17	TRBD2	TRBJ2-5	CASSPIKAGVKGETQYF	TGTGCCAGCAGCCCGATCAAGGCGGGGGTAAAGGGGGAGACCCAGTACTTC
TRBV7-8	NA	15	TRBD1	TRBJ2-1	CASSLGQGLRNEQFF	TGTGCCAGCAGCCTTGGACAGGGTCTGCGCAATGAGCAGTTCTTC
TRBV5-1	NA	13	TRBD1	TRBJ1-1	CASSGNRGGEAFF	TGCGCCAGCAGCGGAAACAGGGGCGGAGAAGCTTTCTTT
TRBV10-3	NA	15	TRBD2	TRBJ2-3	CAIRESGVGTDTQYF	TGTGCCATCAGGGAGAGCGGGGTCGGCACAGATACGCAGTATTTT
TRBV18	NA	14	TRBD1	TRBJ1-1	CASSPATGGTEAFF	TGTGCCAGCTCACCAGCGACAGGGGGCACTGAAGCTTTCTTT
TRBV27	few	16	TRBD1	TRBJ1-5	CASSPGDRGANQPQHF	TGTGCCAGCAGTCCCGGGGACAGGGGGGCCAATCAGCCCCAGCATTTT
TRBV10-1	few	11	NA	TRBJ1-1	CASSRGTEAFF	TGCGCCAGCAGTCGGGGCACTGAAGCTTTCTTT
TRBV5-4	NA	18	TRBD2	TRBJ2-1	CASSAGGAGSLSYNEQFF	TGTGCCAGCAGCGCGGGGGGAGCGGGGTCCCTCTCCTACAATGAGCAGTTCTTC
TRBV5-8	NA	16	NA	TRBJ2-7	CASSLVRQINTYEQYF	TGTGCCAGCAGCTTGGTACGACAGATTAACACCTACGAGCAGTACTTC
TRBV4-1	NA	15	NA	TRBJ1-5	CASSQGIGGNQPQHF	TGCGCCAGCAGCCAGGGAATAGGGGGCAATCAGCCCCAGCATTTT
TRBV7-9	once	15	TRBD2	TRBJ2-5	CASSLVGGGVETQYF	TGTGCCAGCAGCTTAGTCGGCGGGGGAGTGGAGACCCAGTACTTC
TRBV2	NA	13	NA	TRBJ2-3	CASSETRTDTQYF	TGTGCCAGCAGTGAAACCCGGACAGATACGCAGTATTTT